This is a list of T cell receptor beta chains from one sample in a study of cytomegalovirus exposure and HLA in healthy donors. Method: immunoSEQ multiplex PCR; TCRdb's copy keeps in-frame clones and lacks some. The repertoire holds about 110,000 clones, with more than 60% as singletons. Sequenced input: PBMCs. These receptors all stem from a male donor in good health and CMV-seronegative. Both conserved end residues are part of each CDR3. A D gene is named only where the DNA matches it firmly. The size of a clone is reported for some rows only, either as once, few or many, or as a class for expanded clones.

>-|TRBV5-1|TRBJ2-7|-
CASSPKGDEQYF
TGCGCCAGCAGCCCCAAAGGGGACGAGCAGTACTTC
>-|TRBV19|TRBJ2-2|TRBD2
CAVSGAGELFF
TGTGCCGTAAGCGGGGCCGGGGAGCTGTTTTTT
>-|TRBV4-2|TRBJ1-3|-
CASSQTGTDSGNTIYF
TGTGCCAGCAGCCAGACAGGAACAGACTCTGGAAACACCATATATTTT
>once|TRBV6-4|TRBJ2-3|TRBD2
CASSPSGTDTQYF
TGTGCCAGCAGTCCTAGCGGAACAGATACGCAGTATTTT
>-|TRBV9|TRBJ2-7|-
CASSVDMSTEQYF
TGTGCCAGCAGCGTGGACATGTCCACCGAGCAGTACTTC
>-|TRBV10-3|TRBJ1-2|-
CAISPGSSQGYTF
TGTGCCATCAGTCCGGGATCCTCGCAGGGCTACACCTTC
>-|TRBV5-6|TRBJ1-1|-
CASSFFRIRLSYTEAFF
TGTGCCAGCAGCTTTTTTAGGATAAGGCTTAGCTACACTGAAGCTTTCTTT
>-|TRBV15|TRBJ1-5|TRBD1
CATSRAQGASNQPQHF
TGTGCCACCAGCAGGGCCCAGGGGGCAAGCAATCAGCCCCAGCATTTT
>-|TRBV27|TRBJ2-7|TRBD1
CASSLGGTGVYEQYF
TGTGCCAGCAGTCTCGGCGGGACAGGGGTCTACGAGCAGTACTTC
>-|TRBV25-1|TRBJ2-1|-
CASSSLSGDSYNEQFF
TGTGCCAGCAGTTCCTTAAGCGGAGACTCCTACAATGAGCAGTTCTTC
>few|TRBV7-9|TRBJ2-1|TRBD2
CASSPTLAGVNNEQFF
TGTGCCAGCTCACCAACCCTAGCGGGAGTTAACAATGAGCAGTTCTTC
>-|TRBV9|TRBJ1-3|-
CASNGGGDGNTIYF
TGTGCCAGCAATGGCGGGGGTGATGGAAACACCATATATTTT
>-|TRBV6-6|TRBJ2-7|TRBD1
CASSSNDRGHEQYF
TGTGCCAGCAGTTCTAACGACAGGGGCCACGAGCAGTACTTC
>few|TRBV5-1|TRBJ1-5|TRBD1
CASSVTGNSNQPQHF
TGCGCCAGCAGCGTGACAGGGAATAGCAATCAGCCCCAGCATTTT
>-|TRBV2|TRBJ1-1|TRBD1
CASSAVGQGAAMNTEAFF
TGTGCCAGCAGTGCTGTCGGACAGGGGGCGGCTATGAACACTGAAGCTTTCTTT
>-|TRBV5-1|TRBJ2-5|TRBD1
CASSEKTGTETQYF
TGCGCCAGCAGCGAGAAGACAGGGACCGAGACCCAGTACTTC
>-|TRBV5-1|TRBJ2-1|TRBD2
CASSQRTSGISYNEQFF
TGCGCCAGCAGCCAACGGACTAGCGGGATTTCCTACAATGAGCAGTTCTTC
>-|TRBV28|TRBJ2-4|-
CASSLWMGALAKNIQYF
TGTGCCAGCAGTTTATGGATGGGGGCCCTAGCCAAAAACATTCAGTACTTC
>-|TRBV5-4|TRBJ2-3|TRBD2
CASSPGGTSGDTQYF
TGTGCCAGCAGCCCGGGGGGGACTAGCGGGGATACGCAGTATTTT
>-|TRBV5-1|TRBJ2-1|-
CASSLEGGNYYNEQFF
TGCGCCAGCAGCTTGGAAGGAGGGAATTACTACAATGAGCAGTTCTTC
>-|TRBV28|TRBJ2-1|TRBD2
CASRSQTSIYEQFF
TGTGCCAGCAGATCCCAGACTAGCATTTATGAGCAGTTCTTC
>-|TRBV19|TRBJ1-2|-
CASSIDFTTDGYTF
TGTGCCAGTAGTATCGACTTTACGACAGATGGCTACACCTTC